These 9 T cell receptor beta chains share one sample of origin, sequenced in a study of blood T cell repertoires in COVID-19. TCRdb keeps only in-frame clones here, not all; method: immunoSEQ multiplex PCR. There are around 240,000 clones in the sample; around 90% occur only once, and approximately 1.2% lies in the top ten. Specimen: PBMCs or T cells enriched from blood (not recorded which). All receptors come from a human donor in a cohort exposed to, infected with or recovered from COVID-19 (not recorded which). The donor label of this sample is uncertain.

The V call is TRBV28, the J call TRBJ1-2; a possible D gene is TRBD1 (6 bases). This CDR3 is 14 amino acids long. CDR1 is MDHEN, CDR2 SYDVKM, per germline. V was pared by 5 bases and J by 2 bases, with 12 bases between. The CDR3 reads CASSPYDRNYGYTF. CDR3 nucleotide sequence: TGTGCCAGCAGTCCCTATGACAGGAACTATGGCTACACCTTC.

V usage is TRBV6-5 and J usage is TRBJ2-5; 7 bases map to TRBD2. The germline V gene has CDR1 MNHEY and CDR2 SVGAGI. The V segment lost 6 bases and the J segment 1 base; nucleotides outside the gene matches: 5. This CDR3 spans 14 amino acids. The CDR3: CASSGWGGQETQYF. The DNA for the CDR3 is TGTGCCAGCAGCGGGTGGGGGGGCCAAGAGACCCAGTACTTC.

The gene calls are TRBV18 and TRBJ2-3; TRBD2 might be the D (6 bases). The CDR3 extends over 15 amino acids. The V gene lost 0 bases and the J gene lost 2 bases, with 9 bases spanning the gap. Looked up from germline, CDR1 is KGHSH and CDR2 is LQKENI. The CDR3 protein is CASSPPGTFTDTQYF. The CDR3 nucleotides read TGTGCCAGCTCACCACCGGGGACTTTCACAGATACGCAGTATTTT.

This clone was detected only once. The chain links TRBV7-3 to TRBJ2-2, with a tentative D call TRBD1 (5 bases). The germline V and J ends were trimmed by 2 bases and 1 base, with 11 bases remaining between them. The CDR3 is 16 amino acids. The germline gives CDR1 SGHTA, CDR2 FQGTGA. The CDR3 DNA reads as TGTGCCAGCAGCTTACAGGGCACAGGGAACACCGGGGAGCTGTTTTTT. The encoded protein is CASSLQGTGNTGELFF.

This clone came up once. The chain is built from TRBV18 and TRBJ1-6, with TRBD1 matching over 7 bases. The CDR3 has 15 amino acids. V was pared by 3 bases and J by 7 bases, with 6 bases of the junction left unmatched. Germline CDR1 and CDR2: KGHSH and LQKENI. CDR3 sequence reads: CASSPTGVLNSPLHF. The CDR3 nucleotides read TGTGCCAGCTCACCCACAGGGGTTCTAAATTCACCCCTCCACTTT.

A remark on this clone: Other DNA sequences from this sample encode an identical CDR3 as well. The CDR3: CASSLKGDGNTIYF. CDR3 DNA: TGTGCCAGCAGCTTGAAGGGGGACGGAAACACCATATATTTT. This chain uses TRBV7-2 with TRBJ1-3; D possibly corresponds to TRBD1 (6 bases). In germline, CDR1 is SGHTA, CDR2 FQGNSA. Trimming pared 3 bases from V and 4 bases from J, leaving 10 bases between. The CDR3 has 14 amino acids. Full variable domain (outside the CDR3, taken from reference TRBV7-2 and TRBJ1-3): GAGVSQSPSNKVTEKGKDVELRCDPISGHTALYWYRQSLGQGLEFLIYFQGNSAPDKSGLPSDRFSAERTGGSVSTLTIQRTQQEDSAVYLCASSLKGDGNTIYFGEGSWLTVV.

Points on this clone: Within the sample, other DNA sequences also encode this same CDR3. The chain links TRBV7-2 to TRBJ2-2; D not resolved. Germline CDR1 and CDR2: SGHTA and FQGNSA. The CDR3 length is 14 residues. V lost 1 base and J 1 base, leaving 4 bases between the germline ends. The CDR3 DNA follows: TGTGCCAGCAGCTTAGAGCGGAACACCGGGGAGCTGTTTTTT. Protein: CASSLERNTGELFF.

The chain employs TRBV7-8 and TRBJ2-3, with 11 positions matching TRBD1. Germline CDR1 is SGHVS and CDR2 is FQNEAQ. The CDR3 has 17 amino acids. Trimming took 2 bases from V and 5 from J; bases not matched to a gene: 9. CDR3 DNA: TGTGCCAGCAGCTTATGGGTGGGGGACAGGGGGAAAGATACGCAGTATTTT. This codes for CASSLWVGDRGKDTQYF. Full variable domain (remainder filled in from reference TRBV7-8 and TRBJ2-3): GAGVSQSPRYKVAKRGQDVALRCDPISGHVSLFWYQQALGQGPEFLTYFQNEAQLDKSGLPSDRFFAERPEGSVSTLKIQRTQQEDSAVYLCASSLWVGDRGKDTQYFGPGTRLTVL.

V usage is TRBV12-5 and J usage is TRBJ2-1; 10 nucleotides align to TRBD1. J lost 14 bases, V lost 4 bases, and 5 bases had no gene match. The CDR3 consists of 12 residues. CDR1 and CDR2 from the germline V gene are LGHNT and FRNRAP. As DNA, the CDR3 is TGTGCTAGTGGTTCGCCGGGACAGGGGAAGTTCTTC. Translated: CASGSPGQGKFF. The whole variable domain, remainder taken from reference TRBV12-5 and TRBJ2-1, is DARVTQTPRHKVTEMGQEVTMRCQPILGHNTVFWYRQTMMQGLELLAYFRNRAPLDDSGMPKDRFSAEMPDATLATLKIQPSEPRDSAVYFCASGSPGQGKFFGPGTRLTVL.